What follows describes a single TCR beta chain. Its antigen remains unknown. Naive CD8 cells lacked CD45RO and underwent positive selection for CCR7, leaving out terminally differentiated effector memory CD45RA+ cells. CDR3 length: 15 residues. Per the germline V gene, CDR1 is SQVTM and CDR2 is ANQGSEA. Trimming at V came to 7 bases and at J to 3 bases, leaving 15 bases not matched to a gene. At deep level, the assay was performed. Repertoires were generated with immunoSEQ multiplex PCR, while TCRdb's copy carries only in-frame clones and drops some. The sample lists around 2.1 million clones, under 95% occurring once. The sample belongs to a study of shared clonotypes between healthy human individuals. Findings and limits, study-wide: For naive CD4 cells, roughly 5% of clonotypes were shared across four donors.

The chain couples TRBV29-1 to TRBJ2-7; 7 bases match TRBD1. The receptor was derived from a man aged 18 to 29 in good health. Some clones in this sample may be carry-over from other donors' samples. Source material: naive CD8+ T cells from PBMCs. The CDR3 DNA follows: TGCAGCGCCTCCGGGACAGACTTTCAGGACTACGAGCAGTACTTC. Translated, it gives CSASGTDFQDYEQYF.